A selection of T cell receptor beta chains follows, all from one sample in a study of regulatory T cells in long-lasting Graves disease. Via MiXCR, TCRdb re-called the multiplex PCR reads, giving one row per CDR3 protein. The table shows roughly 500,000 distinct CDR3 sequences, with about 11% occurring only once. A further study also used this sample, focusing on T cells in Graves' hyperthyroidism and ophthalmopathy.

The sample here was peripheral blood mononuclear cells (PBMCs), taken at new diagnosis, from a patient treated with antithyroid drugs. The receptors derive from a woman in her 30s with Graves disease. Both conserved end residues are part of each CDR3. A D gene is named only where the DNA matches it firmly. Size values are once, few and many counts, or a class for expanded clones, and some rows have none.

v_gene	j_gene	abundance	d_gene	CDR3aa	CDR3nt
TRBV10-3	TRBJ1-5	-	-	CAISAQGGTSNQPQHF	TGTGCCATCAGTGCCCAGGGTGGGACTAGCAATCAGCCCCAGCATTTT
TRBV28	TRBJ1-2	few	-	CASSLRRQIRYGYTF	TGTGCCAGCTCTCTCCGGAGGCAGATTCGGTATGGCTACACCTTC
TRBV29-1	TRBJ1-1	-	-	CSVEVQTSGTEAFF	TGCAGCGTTGAAGTGCAAACCTCGGGGACTGAAGCTTTCTTT
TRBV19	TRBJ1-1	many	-	CASSTQGGTEAFF	TGTGCCAGTAGTACACAGGGTGGCACTGAAGCTTTCTTT
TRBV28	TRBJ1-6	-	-	CASSPSVSPLHF	TGTGCCAGCAGTCCCTCGGTTTCACCCCTCCACTTT
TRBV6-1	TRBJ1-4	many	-	CASSETPAVKLFF	TGTGCCAGCAGTGAAACCCCGGCTGTAAAACTGTTTTTT
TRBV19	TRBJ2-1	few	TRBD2	CASMATSVTYNEQFF	TGTGCCAGTATGGCAACTAGCGTTACCTACAATGAGCAGTTCTTC
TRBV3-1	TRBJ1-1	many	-	CASSRTGREAFF	TGTGCCAGCAGCCGTACGGGAAGAGAAGCTTTCTTT
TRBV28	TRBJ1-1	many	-	CASGYTEAFF	TGTGCCAGCGGGTATACTGAAGCTTTCTTT
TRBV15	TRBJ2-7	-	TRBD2	CATSRDWILAASYEQYF	TGTGCCACCAGCAGAGATTGGATCCTAGCGGCCTCCTACGAGCAGTACTTC
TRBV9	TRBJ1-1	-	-	CASSANTRNTEAFF	TGTGCCAGCAGCGCCAATACACGGAACACTGAAGCTTTCTTT
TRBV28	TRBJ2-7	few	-	CASSRTGTGLYEQYF	TGTGCCAGCAGCCGAACGGGAACAGGTTTATACGAGCAGTACTTC
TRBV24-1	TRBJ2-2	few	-	CATSDLLGGTPVRTGELFF	TGTGCCACCAGTGATTTGCTTGGGGGCACCCCCGTCCGCACCGGGGAGCTGTTTTTT
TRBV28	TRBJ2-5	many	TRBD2	CASRLSGSGETQYF	TGTGCCAGCAGGCTTAGCGGGAGTGGAGAGACCCAGTACTTC
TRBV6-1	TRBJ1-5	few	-	CASSPGRQPQHF	TGTGCCAGCAGCCCTGGCCGGCAGCCCCAGCATTTT
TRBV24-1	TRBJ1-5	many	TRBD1	CATSGQGNQPQHF	TGTGCCACCAGCGGACAGGGTAATCAGCCCCAGCATTTT
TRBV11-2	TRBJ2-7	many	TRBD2	CASSQLAGSYEQYF	TGTGCCAGCAGCCAACTAGCGGGATCCTACGAGCAGTACTTC
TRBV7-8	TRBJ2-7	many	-	CASSLSRLAGRNYEQYF	TGTGCCAGCAGCTTATCCAGACTCGCCGGAAGAAACTACGAGCAGTACTTC
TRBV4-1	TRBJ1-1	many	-	CASSQHRAGTRAFF	TGCGCCAGCAGCCAACATCGCGCCGGGACGAGGGCTTTCTTT
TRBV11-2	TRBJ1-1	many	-	CASRRVGTEAFF	TGTGCCAGCAGGAGAGTGGGGACTGAAGCTTTCTTT
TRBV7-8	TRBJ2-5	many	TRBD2	CASRGGRETQYF	TGTGCCAGCCGCGGGGGAAGAGAGACCCAGTACTTC
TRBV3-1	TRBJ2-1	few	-	CASSQEDGRRVF	TGTGCCAGCAGCCAAGAGGACGGGAGACGGGTCTTC
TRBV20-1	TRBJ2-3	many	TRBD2	CSAVTSDSTDTQYF	TGCAGTGCCGTGACTAGCGACAGCACAGATACGCAGTATTTT
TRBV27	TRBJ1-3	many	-	CASSASGVRGNTIYF	TGTGCCAGCAGTGCCTCGGGCGTACGTGGAAACACCATATATTTT
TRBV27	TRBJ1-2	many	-	CASRSFPPLANYGYTF	TGTGCCAGCAGGAGTTTTCCCCCGTTAGCTAACTATGGCTACACCTTC
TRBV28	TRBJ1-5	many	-	CASSFTGFNQPQHF	TGTGCCAGCAGTTTCACAGGGTTCAATCAGCCCCAGCATTTT
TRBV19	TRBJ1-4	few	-	CASSGRAYEKLFF	TGTGCCAGTAGTGGCCGGGCCTATGAAAAACTGTTTTTT
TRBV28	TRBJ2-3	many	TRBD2	CASISQAGGRSTDTQYF	TGTGCCAGCATTTCTCAAGCGGGAGGGCGGAGCACAGATACGCAGTATTTT
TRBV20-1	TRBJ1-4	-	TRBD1	CSAKGTGVEKLFF	TGCAGTGCTAAAGGGACAGGGGTTGAAAAACTGTTTTTT
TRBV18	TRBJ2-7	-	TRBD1	CASSPTGTVDEQYF	TGTGCCAGCTCACCCACCGGGACAGTCGACGAGCAGTACTTC
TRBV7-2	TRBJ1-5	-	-	CASSLSEYQPQHF	TGTGCCAGCAGCTTAAGTGAGTATCAGCCCCAGCATTTT
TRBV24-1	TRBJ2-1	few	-	CATSHPQGFDEQFF	TGTGCCACCAGTCATCCACAGGGTTTCGATGAGCAGTTCTTC
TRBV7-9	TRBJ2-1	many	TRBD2	CASSSEGLAGHYNEQFF	TGTGCCAGCAGCTCCGAGGGACTAGCGGGACACTACAATGAGCAGTTCTTC
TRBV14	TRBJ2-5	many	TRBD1	CASSPGTGRRETQYF	TGTGCCAGCAGCCCCGGGACAGGGAGACGGGAGACCCAGTACTTC
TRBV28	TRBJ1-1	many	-	CASSLLVFSGNTEAFF	TGTGCCAGCAGTTTATTGGTTTTCTCGGGGAACACTGAAGCTTTCTTT
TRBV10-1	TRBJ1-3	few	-	CASSDSRLSGNTIYF	TGCGCCAGCAGTGACTCCCGGCTATCTGGAAACACCATATATTTT
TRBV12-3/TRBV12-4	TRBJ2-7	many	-	CASIPSGSYEQYF	TGTGCCAGCATCCCCTCCGGGTCCTACGAGCAGTACTTC
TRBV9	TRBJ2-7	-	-	CASSVEGFSYEQYF	TGTGCCAGCAGCGTAGAGGGGTTTTCCTACGAGCAGTACTTC
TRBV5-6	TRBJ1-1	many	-	CASSMYGGTEAFF	TGTGCCAGCAGCATGTACGGGGGGACTGAGGCTTTCTTT
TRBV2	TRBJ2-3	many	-	CASRVTVASTDTQYF	TGTGCCAGCAGGGTAACTGTTGCCAGCACAGATACGCAGTATTTT
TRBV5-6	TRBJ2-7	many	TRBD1	CASSLDWTGAYEQYF	TGTGCCAGCAGCTTGGACTGGACAGGGGCCTACGAGCAGTACTTC
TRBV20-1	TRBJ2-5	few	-	CSAPTPYNRETQYF	TGCAGTGCCCCGACCCCGTACAATAGAGAGACCCAGTACTTC